This T cell receptor (beta chain) was identified during a study of spatial heterogeneity in lung cancer. Time point meaning: sample taken at primary tumor resection. The study sequenced unsorted whole RNA from tumor, nontumor lung or frozen PBMC. TCRdb re-called the 5' RACE reads with MiXCR, one entry per CDR3 protein. Here the sample spans tens of thousands of distinct CDR3 sequences, approximately 13% being singletons. The table lists this clonotype with many counts. V gave up 5 bases and J gave up 5 bases, with 10 bases separating them. There are 14 residues in the CDR3. Looked up from germline, CDR1 is MNHEY and CDR2 is SVGEGT.

This sequence was found in a male donor with early-stage non-small cell lung cancer. The starting material was PBMCs, obtained at surgery. V is TRBV6-2 or TRBV6-3 and J is TRBJ1-6; no clear D. In nucleotides, the CDR3 is TGTGCCAGCAGTGACCCACCGGATAATTCACCCCTCCACTTT. Protein product: CASSDPPDNSPLHF.